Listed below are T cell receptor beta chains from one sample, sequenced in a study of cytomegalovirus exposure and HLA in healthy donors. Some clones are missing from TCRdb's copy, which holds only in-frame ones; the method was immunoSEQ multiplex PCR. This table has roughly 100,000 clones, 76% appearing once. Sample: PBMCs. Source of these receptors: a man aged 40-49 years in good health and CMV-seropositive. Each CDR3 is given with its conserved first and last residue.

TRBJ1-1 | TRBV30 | CAWSVEAGLNTEAFF
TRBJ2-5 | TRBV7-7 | CASSLASPGVAAGLQETQYF
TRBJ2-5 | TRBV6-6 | CASSYSSETQYF
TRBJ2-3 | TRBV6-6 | CATLHWRERSDTQYF
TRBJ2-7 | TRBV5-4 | CATGTGGGYEQYF
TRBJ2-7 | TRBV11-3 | CASTRGDSSYEQYF
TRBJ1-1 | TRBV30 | CACSVDRPTEAFF
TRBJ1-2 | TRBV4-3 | CASSQDLMGARDGYTF
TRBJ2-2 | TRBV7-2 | CASSLVGGTGELFF
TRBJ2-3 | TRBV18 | CASSPPTSGGRTDTQYF
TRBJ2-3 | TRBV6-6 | CASSYEDTQYF
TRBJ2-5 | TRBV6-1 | CASRGTDSYQETQYF